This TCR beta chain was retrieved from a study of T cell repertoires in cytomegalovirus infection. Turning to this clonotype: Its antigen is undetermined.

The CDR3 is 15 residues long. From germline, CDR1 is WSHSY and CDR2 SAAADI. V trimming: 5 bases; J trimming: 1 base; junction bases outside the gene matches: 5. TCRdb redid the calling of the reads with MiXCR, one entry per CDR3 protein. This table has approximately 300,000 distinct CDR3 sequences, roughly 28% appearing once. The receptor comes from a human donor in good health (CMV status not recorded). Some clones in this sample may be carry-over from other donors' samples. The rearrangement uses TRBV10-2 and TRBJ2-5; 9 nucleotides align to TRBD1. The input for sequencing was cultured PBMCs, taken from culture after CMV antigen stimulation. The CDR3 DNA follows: TGCGCCAGCAGTTGGACAGGGGAGGGCCAAGAGACCCAGTACTTC. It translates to CASSWTGEGQETQYF.